Following are 15 T cell receptor beta chains from one sample sequenced in a study of blood T cell repertoires in COVID-19. Some clones are missing from TCRdb's copy, which holds only in-frame ones; the method was immunoSEQ multiplex PCR. Of some 150,000 clones listed, almost 90% were seen once; the top ten hold about 2.3%. The material sequenced was peripheral blood. These receptors all come from a human donor in a cohort sampled during active COVID-19.

The rearrangement joins TRBV15 to TRBJ2-7, with 10 positions matching TRBD2. This CDR3 spans 15 amino acids. Germline CDR1 LNHNV, CDR2 YYDKDF (reference sequence). V lost 2 bases to trimming and J lost 7 bases; unmatched junction nucleotides: 8. CDR3 protein: CATSRSMTSGREQYF. CDR3 in DNA: TGTGCCACCAGCAGATCGATGACTAGCGGGCGGGAGCAGTACTTC.

This chain uses TRBV27 with TRBJ2-5; D might be TRBD1 (5 bases). The CDR3 loop spans 14 amino acids. V was clipped by 1 base and J by 1 base, with 7 bases between them. Looked up from germline, CDR1 is MNHEY and CDR2 is SMNVEV (reference sequence). The CDR3 DNA is TGTGCCAGCAGTTTATGGGGCCTCCAAGAGACCCAGTACTTC. The encoded protein is CASSLWGLQETQYF.

The chain uses TRBV7-9 and TRBJ1-2; D unresolved. The CDR3 sequence is 14 residues long. Trimming shortened V by 8 bases and J by 3 bases, and 16 bases separated the two germline ends. The germline gives CDR1 SEHNR, CDR2 FQNEAQ (reference sequence). CDR3 sequence reads: CASLSSQSYYGYTF. As DNA, the CDR3 is TGTGCCAGCCTTTCTAGTCAATCTTACTATGGCTACACCTTC.

The V call is TRBV30, the J call TRBJ1-6, with 8 bases aligning to TRBD1. Germline lookup yields CDR1 GTSNPN and CDR2 SVGIG (reference sequence). The ends lost 2 bases at V and 4 bases at J; junction bases unmatched: 10. The CDR3 covers 17 residues. The CDR3 DNA follows: TGTGCCTGGAGTTTCCCCCTGGGACAGGCTTATAATTCACCCCTCCACTTT. It yields the protein CAWSFPLGQAYNSPLHF.

This chain uses TRBV19 with TRBJ1-1; 8 positions agree with TRBD1. V lost 3 bases, J lost 1 base, and 4 bases stayed unmatched. The CDR3 runs to 15 residues. CDR1 and CDR2 from the germline V gene are LNHDA and SQIVND (reference sequence). The CDR3 is CASSMGDRRNTEAFF. CDR3 nucleotide sequence: TGTGCCAGTAGTATGGGGGACAGGAGGAACACTGAAGCTTTCTTT.

This clone turned up a few times. V is TRBV6-2 or TRBV6-3 and J is TRBJ1-1; a possible D gene is TRBD1 (5 bases). Trimming cost V 2 bases and J 4 bases, with 14 bases left between them. This CDR3 is built from 15 residues. CDR1 and CDR2 from the germline V gene are MNHEY and SVGEGT. The CDR3 bases are TGTGCCAGCAGTTACGCGGGGCTGGGCGGCACTGAAGCTTTCTTT. This sequence encodes CASSYAGLGGTEAFF.

A single count supports this clone. V is TRBV27 and J is TRBJ2-7, with 7 nucleotides matching TRBD2. Trimming took 6 bases from V and 4 from J; bases not matched to a gene: 12. The CDR3 extends over 15 amino acids. CDR1 MNHEY and CDR2 SMNVEV come from the germline V gene (reference sequence). The CDR3 nucleotides read TGTGCCAGCAGCCCAGGAATTAGCGGGCGGTACGAGCAGTACTTC. As protein: CASSPGISGRYEQYF.

The chain recombines TRBV7-2 with TRBJ2-1; D may be TRBD2 (7 bases). V was pared by 1 base and J by 0 bases, with 13 bases between. The CDR3 is 17 residues long. The germline gives CDR1 SGHTA, CDR2 FQGNSA. The DNA for the CDR3 is TGTGCCAGCAGCTTAGGGGGGGCGGGAGCCTCCTACAATGAGCAGTTCTTC. Translation: CASSLGGAGASYNEQFF.

The V and J genes are TRBV6-6 and TRBJ1-2; D call uncertain. The CDR3 has 14 residues. The ends were cut back, 5 bases at V and 3 bases at J, with 13 bases in the middle. Germline V lookup: CDR1 MNHNY, CDR2 SVGAGI (reference sequence). CDR3 DNA sequence: TGTGCCAGCAGTCGATATCAGGTGGACTATGGCTACACCTTC. Translated, it gives CASSRYQVDYGYTF.

The V gene is TRBV11-3, the J gene TRBJ2-7; D is perhaps TRBD1 (6 bases). Germline assignment: CDR1 SGHNT and CDR2 YENEEA. The germline V and J ends were trimmed by 4 bases and 2 bases, with 12 bases remaining between them. The CDR3 has 14 residues. CDR3: CASSSKDRPYEQYF. Here the CDR3 DNA reads TGTGCCAGCAGCTCCAAAGACAGGCCCTACGAGCAGTACTTC.

This clone has just one count. The J gene is TRBJ1-6, the V gene TRBV5-4; possible D gene TRBD1, 5 bases. Trimming removed 0 bases at V and 9 bases at J, with 13 bases between. CDR3 length: 15 residues. Germline lookup yields CDR1 SGHNT and CDR2 YYREEE (reference sequence). This chain's CDR3 is CASSLGGGGASPLHF. The CDR3 region has the DNA TGTGCCAGCAGCTTGGGAGGCGGCGGGGCTTCACCCCTCCACTTT.

V and J are TRBV29-1 and TRBJ2-2, with 8 bases aligning to TRBD2. V shed 4 bases, J shed 4 bases, and the junction held 8 bases outside the gene matches. Germline lookup yields CDR1 SQVTM and CDR2 ANQGSEA. There are 15 residues in the CDR3. Here the CDR3 DNA reads TGCAGCGTTGCAAAGAGCGGGAGTTTCACCGGGGAGCTGTTTTTT. It encodes CSVAKSGSFTGELFF.

The chain uses TRBV4-2 and TRBJ1-5, with a weak D call TRBD1 (5 bases). Trimming stripped 3 bases from V and 2 bases from J, with 5 bases between. This CDR3 contains 13 residues. Germline V lookup: CDR1 LGHNA, CDR2 YNFKEQ. CDR3 sequence reads: CASSQGRNQPQHF. The CDR3 nucleotides are TGTGCCAGCAGCCAGGGGCGCAATCAGCCCCAGCATTTT.

This clone appeared once. The rearrangement joins TRBV5-1 to TRBJ2-3; D might be TRBD1 (5 bases). V shed 5 bases and J shed 4 bases, with 20 bases lying between them. CDR1 and CDR2 (germline): SGHRS, YFSETQ. CDR3 length equals 16 residues. The CDR3 loop reads CASRFRPQVVPDTQYF. The CDR3 nucleotides read TGCGCCAGCAGATTCCGTCCACAGGTCGTCCCAGATACGCAGTATTTT.

The chain couples TRBV7-2 to TRBJ2-2, with TRBD2 matching over 11 bases. The trim removed 4 bases at V and 6 bases at J, leaving 10 bases unmatched. Germline lookup yields CDR1 SGHTA and CDR2 FQGNSA. The CDR3 has 17 amino acids. The CDR3 DNA follows: TGTGCCAGCAGCTGGAGACTAGCGGGGACCGGTTCCGGGGAGCTGTTTTTT. Translating gives CASSWRLAGTGSGELFF.